These T cell receptor beta chains were read from a single sample in a study of metastatic and nonmetastatic thyroid tumors. TCRdb re-processed the PCR reads through MiXCR. The sample lists roughly 20,000 clones, approximately 24% occurring once. The sample was tumor tissue. The receptors originated from a male donor with papillary thyroid cancer or a benign thyroid nodule (not recorded which). Some clones in this sample may be carry-over from other donors' samples. Both conserved end residues are part of each CDR3. Each record gives: CDR3 length, V gene, clone size, D gene, J gene, CDR3 protein, CDR3 DNA. D genes are given only for firm matches. Size tells how often a clone was seen (once, few, many) or the class of an expanded clone, and some rows leave it out.

12	TRBV18	many	NA	TRBJ2-2	CASSPILGELFF	TGTGCCAGCTCACCAATTCTCGGGGAGCTGTTTTTT
15	TRBV7-9	many	TRBD1	TRBJ1-6	CASSVPGQGSSPLHF	TGTGCCAGCAGCGTTCCGGGACAGGGGAGTTCACCCCTCCACTTT
17	TRBV20-1	NA	NA	TRBJ1-3	CSARDNRRLLSGNTIYF	TGCAGTGCTAGAGACAACCGGCGCCTTCTCTCTGGAAACACCATATATTTT
15	TRBV5-1	NA	TRBD1	TRBJ1-1	CASAPGQGAHTEAFF	TGCGCCAGCGCTCCGGGCCAGGGGGCGCACACTGAAGCTTTCTTT
14	TRBV20-1	many	TRBD2	TRBJ2-2	CSAREEAGGGELFF	TGCAGTGCTAGGGAGGAAGCGGGAGGCGGGGAGCTGTTTTTT
11	TRBV6-2/TRBV6-3	medium-sized	NA	TRBJ1-4	CASRQGEKLFF	TGTGCCAGCAGACAAGGTGAAAAACTGTTTTTT
13	TRBV28	few	TRBD2	TRBJ2-7	CASSFAGVYEQYF	TGTGCCAGCAGTTTCGCGGGAGTTTACGAGCAGTACTTC
16	TRBV4-2	many	NA	TRBJ2-7	CASSQGGAEPSYEQYF	TGTGCCAGCAGCCAAGGAGGTGCTGAGCCCAGCTACGAGCAGTACTTC
15	TRBV7-8	many	NA	TRBJ1-2	CASSLDPGRRYGYTF	TGTGCCAGCAGCTTAGATCCGGGGAGGCGCTATGGCTACACCTTC
14	TRBV12-5	NA	NA	TRBJ1-1	CASGLVPVGTEAFF	TGTGCTAGTGGTTTGGTACCAGTGGGGACTGAAGCTTTCTTT
15	TRBV5-1	NA	TRBD1	TRBJ1-1	CASSLAGQGDTEAFF	TGCGCCAGCAGCTTGGCCGGACAGGGAGACACTGAAGCTTTCTTT
13	TRBV18	NA	NA	TRBJ2-7	CASSQGAGPEQYF	TGTGCCAGCTCACAAGGGGCAGGACCCGAGCAGTACTTC
15	TRBV28	few	NA	TRBJ2-7	CASTPRAPGRSEQYF	TGTGCCTCCACTCCCCGTGCACCTGGACGGAGCGAGCAGTACTTC
16	TRBV4-2	many	NA	TRBJ2-1	CASSREAVSSYNEQFF	TGTGCCAGCAGCCGGGAGGCGGTGAGCTCCTACAATGAGCAGTTCTTC
15	TRBV2	few	NA	TRBJ1-1	CASSETPGTGTEAFF	TGTGCCAGCAGTGAAACCCCGGGGACCGGCACTGAAGCTTTCTTT
15	TRBV27	NA	NA	TRBJ2-3	CASMSEGGLGDTQYF	TGTGCCAGCATGTCGGAGGGGGGGTTGGGAGATACGCAGTATTTT
17	TRBV15	NA	NA	TRBJ1-5	CATSIYFGGASNQPQHF	TGTGCCACCAGCATATACTTTGGCGGGGCTAGCAATCAGCCCCAGCATTTT
15	TRBV7-8	many	NA	TRBJ1-5	CASSLSGRTDQPQHF	TGTGCCAGCAGCCTAAGCGGCAGAACAGATCAGCCCCAGCATTTT
16	TRBV27	many	NA	TRBJ1-1	CASSLYGRAMNTEAFF	TGTGCCAGCAGTTTATATGGCAGAGCAATGAACACTGAAGCTTTCTTT
15	TRBV6-4	many	NA	TRBJ2-5	CASSDPLGESETQYF	TGTGCCAGCAGTGACCCCCTCGGGGAATCAGAGACCCAGTACTTC
14	TRBV5-1	many	NA	TRBJ2-3	CASKSGQGTDTQYF	TGCGCCAGCAAGTCCGGTCAGGGAACAGATACGCAGTATTTT
15	TRBV5-1	many	TRBD2	TRBJ2-5	CASRVSGNGEETQYF	TGCGCCAGCAGGGTTAGCGGGAATGGTGAGGAGACCCAGTACTTC
14	TRBV7-9	NA	TRBD1	TRBJ2-1	CASSSSGTGNEQFF	TGTGCCAGCAGCTCGTCAGGGACAGGGAATGAGCAGTTCTTC
17	TRBV20-1	many	TRBD2	TRBJ2-4	CSAHGLAGGSAKNIQYF	TGCAGTGCCCACGGACTAGCGGGAGGATCTGCCAAAAACATTCAGTACTTC
13	TRBV7-6	many	NA	TRBJ2-5	CASSLRQGGTQYF	TGTGCCAGCAGCTTAAGGCAGGGGGGGACCCAGTACTTC
16	TRBV4-1	many	NA	TRBJ1-2	CASSQEGLVDNYGYTF	TGCGCCAGCAGCCAAGAAGGTCTGGTAGATAACTATGGCTACACCTTC
15	TRBV7-8	many	TRBD1	TRBJ1-5	CASSAGTGNNQPQHF	TGTGCCAGCAGCGCGGGGACAGGGAACAATCAGCCCCAGCATTTT
14	TRBV5-1	many	TRBD2	TRBJ2-1	CASSATSGSYEQFF	TGCGCCAGCAGTGCAACTAGCGGGAGCTATGAGCAGTTCTTC
14	TRBV20-1	NA	TRBD2	TRBJ2-7	CSARVPREAYEQYF	TGCAGTGCTAGAGTTCCGCGGGAGGCCTACGAGCAGTACTTC
15	TRBV30	many	TRBD1	TRBJ2-7	CAWRGAGQGVYEQYF	TGTGCCTGGAGGGGGGCAGGACAGGGGGTGTACGAGCAGTACTTC
16	TRBV5-8	many	NA	TRBJ1-5	CASSLGDRLSNQPQHF	TGTGCCAGCAGCTTGGGTGACAGGCTCTCCAATCAGCCCCAGCATTTT
13	TRBV20-1	NA	NA	TRBJ2-5	CSAIVGTKETQYF	TGCAGTGCTATAGTAGGTACCAAAGAGACCCAGTACTTC
14	TRBV3-1	many	NA	TRBJ1-1	CASSQGTEIVEAFF	TGTGCCAGCAGCCAAGGAACAGAAATAGTTGAAGCTTTCTTT
14	TRBV2	few	TRBD1	TRBJ1-6	CASSLQGRGSPLHF	TGTGCCAGCAGTCTACAGGGGAGGGGTTCACCCCTCCACTTT
16	TRBV6-1	many	TRBD1	TRBJ2-3	CASSEIQGQGGDAQYF	TGTGCCAGCAGTGAAATACAAGGACAGGGGGGAGATGCGCAGTATTTT
14	TRBV11-2	NA	NA	TRBJ2-7	CASSLEQGSNEQYF	TGTGCCAGCAGCTTAGAACAAGGGTCCAACGAGCAGTACTTC
16	TRBV7-3	NA	TRBD2	TRBJ2-7	CASSSEGTSGTGEQYF	TGTGCCAGCAGCTCCGAAGGGACTAGCGGGACTGGCGAGCAGTACTTC
16	TRBV4-2	many	TRBD1	TRBJ2-7	CASSQTNRGRVGEQYF	TGTGCCAGCAGCCAGACAAACAGGGGGCGGGTTGGCGAGCAGTACTTC
17	TRBV28	NA	TRBD2	TRBJ2-7	CASSLSLADRSSYEQYF	TGTGCCAGCAGTTTATCTCTAGCGGACCGAAGCTCCTACGAGCAGTACTTC
16	TRBV4-1	many	NA	TRBJ2-3	CASSQDLQDYTDTQYF	TGCGCCAGCAGCCAAGATCTCCAAGATTACACAGATACGCAGTATTTT
17	TRBV28	medium-sized	TRBD2	TRBJ2-7	CASSSPGWSSGSNEQYF	TGTGCCAGCAGTTCCCCAGGATGGTCTAGCGGGAGCAACGAGCAGTACTTC
13	TRBV3-1	many	TRBD2	TRBJ2-5	CASSPREAETQYF	TGTGCCAGCAGCCCTCGGGAGGCTGAGACCCAGTACTTC
15	TRBV18	many	TRBD1	TRBJ2-7	CASSGGQGASYEQYF	TGTGCCAGCTCAGGGGGACAGGGGGCCTCCTACGAGCAGTACTTC
16	TRBV10-2	many	TRBD1	TRBJ2-6	CASWDRGHSGANVLTF	TGCGCCAGCTGGGACAGGGGACACTCTGGGGCCAACGTCCTGACTTTC
13	TRBV3-1	many	NA	TRBJ2-5	CASSPQGRKTQYF	TGTGCCAGCAGCCCCCAGGGAAGGAAGACCCAGTACTTC
14	TRBV18	NA	TRBD1	TRBJ1-1	CASLSGTGGTEAFF	TGTGCCAGCTTATCCGGGACAGGGGGCACTGAAGCTTTCTTT
14	TRBV11-2	many	NA	TRBJ1-2	CASSLGFQQDGYTF	TGTGCCAGCAGCTTAGGATTTCAGCAAGATGGCTACACCTTC
18	TRBV11-2	many	TRBD2	TRBJ2-5	CASSTPSIAGSPKETQYF	TGTGCCAGCAGCACCCCCTCAATAGCGGGATCCCCTAAAGAGACCCAGTACTTC
15	TRBV4-2	many	NA	TRBJ2-7	CASSQETFGSYEQYF	TGTGCCAGCAGCCAAGAGACTTTTGGATCCTACGAGCAGTACTTC
13	TRBV6-1	NA	TRBD2	TRBJ2-7	CASSAGAVYEQYF	TGTGCCAGCAGCGCGGGAGCTGTCTACGAGCAGTACTTC
15	TRBV6-4	few	TRBD2	TRBJ2-1	CASSSTSGSYNEQFF	TGTGCCAGCAGCTCGACTAGCGGGAGCTACAATGAGCAGTTCTTC
16	TRBV3-1	many	NA	TRBJ2-7	CASSHARSGPSYEQYF	TGTGCCAGCAGCCACGCGAGAAGCGGGCCCTCCTACGAGCAGTACTTC
18	TRBV28	few	TRBD2	TRBJ2-7	CASSRRWGTSGRAGEQYF	TGTGCCAGCAGCCGCCGGTGGGGGACTAGCGGGAGAGCCGGGGAGCAGTACTTC
22	TRBV30	NA	NA	TRBJ2-1	CAWREVPRRLGKTSSSYNEQFF	TGTGCCTGGAGAGAGGTCCCGAGGCGTCTAGGGAAAACTAGTAGCTCCTACAATGAGCAGTTCTTC
14	TRBV5-5	many	NA	TRBJ2-7	CASSTGHGRYEQYF	TGTGCCAGCAGCACAGGACATGGGAGATACGAGCAGTACTTC
13	TRBV14	NA	NA	TRBJ2-7	CASSQWERGEQYF	TGTGCCAGCAGCCAATGGGAACGGGGCGAGCAGTACTTC
15	TRBV7-2	NA	NA	TRBJ2-1	CASSLARGTSNEQFF	TGTGCCAGCAGCTTAGCCCGGGGAACGAGCAATGAGCAGTTCTTC
16	TRBV2	many	NA	TRBJ2-7	CASRSALLRISYEQYF	TGTGCCAGCAGGAGCGCCCTTTTGAGGATCTCCTACGAGCAGTACTTC
17	TRBV7-2	NA	NA	TRBJ1-2	CASSLAPGVGLGYGYTF	TGTGCCAGCAGCTTAGCCCCAGGTGTTGGTTTAGGGTATGGCTACACCTTC
15	TRBV27	few	NA	TRBJ2-7	CANRMGCWESHEQYF	TGTGCCAACAGGATGGGGTGCTGGGAATCTCACGAGCAGTACTTC